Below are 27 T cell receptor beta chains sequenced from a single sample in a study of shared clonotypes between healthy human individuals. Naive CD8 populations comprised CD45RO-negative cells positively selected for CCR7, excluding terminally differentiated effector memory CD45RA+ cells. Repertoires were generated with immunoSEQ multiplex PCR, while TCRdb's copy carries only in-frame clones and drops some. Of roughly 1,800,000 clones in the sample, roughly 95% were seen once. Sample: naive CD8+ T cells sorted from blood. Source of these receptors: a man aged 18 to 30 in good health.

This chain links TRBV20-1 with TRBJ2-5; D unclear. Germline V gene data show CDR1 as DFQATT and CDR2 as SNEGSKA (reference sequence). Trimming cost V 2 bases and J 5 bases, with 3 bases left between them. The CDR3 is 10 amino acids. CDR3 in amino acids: CSARNETQYF. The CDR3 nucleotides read TGCAGTGCTAGAAATGAGACCCAGTACTTC.

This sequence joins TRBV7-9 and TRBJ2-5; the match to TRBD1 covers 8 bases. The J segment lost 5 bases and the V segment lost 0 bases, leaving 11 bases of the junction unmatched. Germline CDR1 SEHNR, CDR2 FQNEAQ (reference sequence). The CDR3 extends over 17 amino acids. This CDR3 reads CASSLAWETGAGETQYF. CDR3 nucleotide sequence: TGTGCCAGCAGCTTAGCGTGGGAGACAGGGGCCGGGGAGACCCAGTACTTC.

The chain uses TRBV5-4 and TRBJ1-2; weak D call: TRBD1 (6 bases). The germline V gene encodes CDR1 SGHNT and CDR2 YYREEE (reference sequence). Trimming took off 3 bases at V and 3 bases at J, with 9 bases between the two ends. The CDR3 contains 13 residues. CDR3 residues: CASSSGEDYGYTF. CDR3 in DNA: TGTGCCAGCAGCTCAGGGGAGGACTATGGCTACACCTTC.

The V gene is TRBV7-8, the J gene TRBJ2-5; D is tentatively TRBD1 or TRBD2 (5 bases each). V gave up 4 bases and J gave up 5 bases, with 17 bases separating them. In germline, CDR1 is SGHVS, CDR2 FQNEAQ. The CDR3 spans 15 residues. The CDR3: CASSSHHGDVETQYF. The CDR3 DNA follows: TGTGCCAGCAGCTCCCATCACGGGGACGTGGAGACCCAGTACTTC.

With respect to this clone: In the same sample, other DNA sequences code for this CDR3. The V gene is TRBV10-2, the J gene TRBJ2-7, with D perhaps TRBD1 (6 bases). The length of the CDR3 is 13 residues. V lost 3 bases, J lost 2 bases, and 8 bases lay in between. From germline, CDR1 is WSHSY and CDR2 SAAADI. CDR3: CASSEGTTYEQYF. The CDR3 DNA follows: TGCGCCAGCAGTGAAGGGACAACCTACGAGCAGTACTTC.

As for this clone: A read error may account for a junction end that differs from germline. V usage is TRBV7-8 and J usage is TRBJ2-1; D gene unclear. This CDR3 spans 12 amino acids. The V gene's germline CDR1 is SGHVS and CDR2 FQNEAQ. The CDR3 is CASSPPLNEQFF. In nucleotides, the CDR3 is TGCGCCAGCAGCCCCCCCCTTAATGAGCAGTTCTTC.

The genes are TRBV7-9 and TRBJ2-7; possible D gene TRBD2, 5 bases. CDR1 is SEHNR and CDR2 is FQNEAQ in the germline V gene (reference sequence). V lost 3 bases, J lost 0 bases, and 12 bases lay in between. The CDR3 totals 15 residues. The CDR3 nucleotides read TGTGCCAGCAGCTTTTCGGGAACAAGCTCCTACGAGCAGTACTTC. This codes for CASSFSGTSSYEQYF.

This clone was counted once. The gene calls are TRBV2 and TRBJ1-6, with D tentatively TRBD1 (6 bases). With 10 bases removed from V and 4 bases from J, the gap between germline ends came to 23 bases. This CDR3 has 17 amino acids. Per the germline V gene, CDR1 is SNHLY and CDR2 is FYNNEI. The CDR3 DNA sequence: TGTGCCATTCAGGGGACCTTGAGGGGGAGGTATAATTCACCCCTCCACTTT. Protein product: CAIQGTLRGRYNSPLHF.

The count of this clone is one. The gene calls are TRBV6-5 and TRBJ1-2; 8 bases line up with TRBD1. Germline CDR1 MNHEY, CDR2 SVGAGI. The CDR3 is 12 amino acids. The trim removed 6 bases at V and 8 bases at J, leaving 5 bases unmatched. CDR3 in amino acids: CASSQDREGYTF. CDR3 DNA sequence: TGTGCCAGCAGCCAGGACAGGGAAGGCTACACCTTC.

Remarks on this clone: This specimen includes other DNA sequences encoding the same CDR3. The CDR3 region has the DNA TGTGCCTGGAGTGTGGGGTCCTACAATGAGCAGTTCTTC. This encodes CAWSVGSYNEQFF. V is TRBV30 and J is TRBJ2-1; D uncertain. From germline, CDR1 is GTSNPN and CDR2 SVGIG (reference sequence). This CDR3 is built from 13 residues. Trimming left V 0 bases short and J 1 base short, with 4 bases between.

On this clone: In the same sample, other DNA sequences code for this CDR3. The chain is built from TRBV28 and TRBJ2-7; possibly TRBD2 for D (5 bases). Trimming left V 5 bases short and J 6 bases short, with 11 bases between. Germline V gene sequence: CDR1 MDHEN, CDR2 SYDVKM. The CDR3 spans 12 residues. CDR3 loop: CASSLLGREQYF. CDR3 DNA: TGTGCCAGCAGTCTACTAGGGCGCGAGCAGTACTTC.

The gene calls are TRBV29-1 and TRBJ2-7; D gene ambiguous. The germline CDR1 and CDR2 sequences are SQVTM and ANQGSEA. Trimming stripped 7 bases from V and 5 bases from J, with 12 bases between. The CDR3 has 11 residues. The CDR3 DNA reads TGCAGCGCCCGAATTCCGGACGAGCAGTACTTC. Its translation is CSARIPDEQYF.

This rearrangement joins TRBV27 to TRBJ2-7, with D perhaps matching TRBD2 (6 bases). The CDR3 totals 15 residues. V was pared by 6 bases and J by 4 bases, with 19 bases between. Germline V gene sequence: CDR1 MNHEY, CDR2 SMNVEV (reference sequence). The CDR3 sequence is CASRLSSRGSYEQYF. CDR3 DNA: TGTGCCAGCAGGCTTTCGAGCCGGGGGTCTTACGAGCAGTACTTC.

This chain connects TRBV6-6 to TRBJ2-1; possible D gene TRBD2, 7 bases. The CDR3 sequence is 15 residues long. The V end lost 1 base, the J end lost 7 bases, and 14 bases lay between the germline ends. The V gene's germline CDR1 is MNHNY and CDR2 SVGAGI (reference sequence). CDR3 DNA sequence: TGTGCCAGCAGTTACTTACCCGGGGGGCAGAATGAGCAGTTCTTC. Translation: CASSYLPGGQNEQFF.

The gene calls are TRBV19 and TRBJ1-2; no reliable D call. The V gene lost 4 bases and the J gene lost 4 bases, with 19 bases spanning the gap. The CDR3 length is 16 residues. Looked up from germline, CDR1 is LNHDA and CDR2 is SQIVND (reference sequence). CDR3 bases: TGTGCCAGTAGTACCCGTTCCGGACTGACCATCTATGGCTACACCTTC. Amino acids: CASSTRSGLTIYGYTF.

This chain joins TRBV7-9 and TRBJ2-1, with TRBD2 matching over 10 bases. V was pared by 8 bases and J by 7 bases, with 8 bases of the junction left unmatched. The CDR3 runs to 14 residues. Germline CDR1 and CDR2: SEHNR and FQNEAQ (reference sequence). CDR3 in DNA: TGTGCCAGCGTCATAGCGGGAGGTCTGAATGAGCAGTTCTTC. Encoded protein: CASVIAGGLNEQFF.

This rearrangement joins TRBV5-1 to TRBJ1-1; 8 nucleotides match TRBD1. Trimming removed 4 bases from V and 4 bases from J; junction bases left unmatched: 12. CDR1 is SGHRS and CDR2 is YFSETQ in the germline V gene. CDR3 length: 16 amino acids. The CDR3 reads CASSPLGQGGTTEAFF. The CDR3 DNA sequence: TGCGCCAGCAGCCCCTTAGGACAGGGAGGTACCACTGAAGCTTTCTTT. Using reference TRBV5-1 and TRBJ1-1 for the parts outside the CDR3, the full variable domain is KAGVTQTPRYLIKTRGQQVTLSCSPISGHRSVSWYQQTPGQGLQFLFEYFSETQRNKGNFPGRFSGRQFSNSRSEMNVSTLELGDSALYLCASSPLGQGGTTEAFFGQGTRLTVV.

This CDR3 reads CASSVGGDGDSPLHF. DNA of the CDR3: TGTGCCAGCAGCGTAGGTGGGGATGGGGATTCACCCCTCCACTTT. V is TRBV9 and J is TRBJ1-6; D not resolved. V lost 0 bases to trimming and J lost 8 bases, with 12 bases between them. The V gene's germline CDR1 is SGDLS and CDR2 YYNGEE. The CDR3 totals 15 residues. Full variable domain (rest looked up from reference TRBV9 and TRBJ1-6): DSGVTQTPKHLITATGQRVTLRCSPRSGDLSVYWYQQSLDQGLQFLIQYYNGEERAKGNILERFSAQQFPDLHSELNLSSLELGDSALYFCASSVGGDGDSPLHFGNGTRLTVT.

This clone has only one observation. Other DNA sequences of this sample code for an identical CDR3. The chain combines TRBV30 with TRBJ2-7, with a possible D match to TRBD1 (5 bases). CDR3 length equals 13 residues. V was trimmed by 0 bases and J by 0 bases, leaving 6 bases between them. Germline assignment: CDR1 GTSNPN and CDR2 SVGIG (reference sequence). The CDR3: CAWSVTGSYEQYF. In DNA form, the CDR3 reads TGTGCCTGGAGTGTTACAGGCTCCTACGAGCAGTACTTC.

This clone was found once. The CDR3 protein is CASSVGTGIGELFF. CDR3 nucleotide sequence: TGTGCCAGCAGCGTAGGGACGGGGATCGGGGAGCTGTTTTTT. The V and J genes are TRBV9 and TRBJ2-2, with TRBD2 as a possible D gene (5 bases). Germline assignment: CDR1 SGDLS and CDR2 YYNGEE. The V gene lost 0 bases and the J gene lost 7 bases, with 10 bases spanning the gap. The CDR3 has 14 residues.

CDR3 sequence: CASSRIVGGQSGETQYF. The CDR3 region has the DNA TGCGCCAGCAGCCGGATTGTGGGAGGACAGTCCGGGGAGACCCAGTACTTC. The rearrangement joins TRBV4-1 to TRBJ2-5; tentatively, D is TRBD1 or TRBD2 (6 bases each). The ends were cut back, 4 bases at V and 5 bases at J, with 23 bases in the middle. Germline V gene sequence: CDR1 MGHRA, CDR2 YSYEKL. The CDR3 length is 17 residues.

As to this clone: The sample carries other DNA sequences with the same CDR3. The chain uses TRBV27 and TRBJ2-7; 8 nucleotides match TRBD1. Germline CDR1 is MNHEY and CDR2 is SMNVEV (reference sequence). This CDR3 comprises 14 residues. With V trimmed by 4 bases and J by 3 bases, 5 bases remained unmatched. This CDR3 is CASSYQDRVYEQYF. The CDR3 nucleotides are TGTGCCAGCAGTTACCAGGACAGGGTCTACGAGCAGTACTTC.

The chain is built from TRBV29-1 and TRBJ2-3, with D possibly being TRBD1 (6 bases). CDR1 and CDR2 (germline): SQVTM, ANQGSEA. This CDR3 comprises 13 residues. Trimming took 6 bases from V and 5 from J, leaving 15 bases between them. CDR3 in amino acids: CSVYNREKDTQYF. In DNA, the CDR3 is TGCAGCGTCTACAACAGGGAGAAAGATACGCAGTATTTT.

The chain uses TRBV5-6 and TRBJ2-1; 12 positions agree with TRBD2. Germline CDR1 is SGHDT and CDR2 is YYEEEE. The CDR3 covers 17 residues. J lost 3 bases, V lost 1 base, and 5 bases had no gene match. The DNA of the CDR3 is TGTGCCAGCAGCTTGTCGGGACTAGCGGGCCACTACAATGAGCAGTTCTTC. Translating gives CASSLSGLAGHYNEQFF. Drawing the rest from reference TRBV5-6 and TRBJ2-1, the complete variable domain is DAGVTQSPTHLIKTRGQQVTLRCSPKSGHDTVSWYQQALGQGPQFIFQYYEEEERQRGNFPDRFSGHQFPNYSSELNVNALLLGDSALYLCASSLSGLAGHYNEQFFGPGTRLTVL.

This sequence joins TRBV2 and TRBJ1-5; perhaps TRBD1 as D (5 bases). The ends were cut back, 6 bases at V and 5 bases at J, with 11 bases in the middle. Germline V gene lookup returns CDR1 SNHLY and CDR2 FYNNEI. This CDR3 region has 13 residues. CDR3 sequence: CASRRVGDQPQHF. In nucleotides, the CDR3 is TGTGCCAGCAGAAGGGTAGGGGATCAGCCCCAGCATTTT.

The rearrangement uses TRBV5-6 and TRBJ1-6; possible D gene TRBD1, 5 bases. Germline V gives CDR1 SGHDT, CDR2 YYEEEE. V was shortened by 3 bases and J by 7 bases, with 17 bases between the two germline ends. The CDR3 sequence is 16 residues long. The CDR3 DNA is TGTGCCAGCAGCTACCACTCAGGGAATTTGAATTCACCCCTCCACTTT. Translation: CASSYHSGNLNSPLHF.

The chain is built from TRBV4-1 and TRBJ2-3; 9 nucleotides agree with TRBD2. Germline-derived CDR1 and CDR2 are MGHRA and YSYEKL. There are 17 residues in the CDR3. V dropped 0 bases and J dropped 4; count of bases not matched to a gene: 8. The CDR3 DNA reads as TGCGCCAGCAGCCAAGATCGGGCGGGGGGGGAGGCAGATACGCAGTATTTT. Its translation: CASSQDRAGGEADTQYF.